This is a list of T cell receptor beta chains from one sample in a study of blood T cell repertoires in COVID-19. Profiled with immunoSEQ multiplex PCR; TCRdb holds only in-frame clones, not every one. The sample contains 88,000 or so clones, over 70% of which appear only once. The sequenced sample was peripheral blood. These receptors came from a man in his fifties or sixties with acute or convalescent COVID-19. CDR3s include the opening cysteine and the closing phenylalanine or tryptophan. A D gene is named only where the DNA matches it firmly. A clone size is listed for some rows: how often the clone was seen (once, few, many), or a class if it is expanded.

cdr3_aa cdr3_nt d_call j_call clone_size v_call
CASSLPMGGIEKLFF TGTGCCAGCAGCCTGCCGATGGGGGGGATTGAAAAACTGTTTTTT . TRBJ1-4 . TRBV7-2
CASSPVGSGVGSDEQFF TGTGCCAGCAGCCCGGTAGGGAGCGGGGTGGGTTCCGATGAGCAGTTCTTC TRBD2 TRBJ2-1 . TRBV5-5
CASSLGRQGPTGELFF TGTGCCAGCAGCTTAGGGAGACAGGGGCCCACCGGGGAGCTGTTTTTT TRBD1 TRBJ2-2 once TRBV7-2
CASSYDSSGANVLTF TGCGCCAGCAGCTACGACAGCTCTGGGGCCAACGTCCTGACTTTC . TRBJ2-6 . TRBV5-1
CASSPVRAAGSNEQFF TGTGCCAGCAGCCCGGTCAGGGCAGCGGGGAGTAATGAGCAGTTCTTC TRBD2 TRBJ2-1 . TRBV2
CASVVSSGNTIYF TGTGCTAGTGTGGTCAGCTCTGGAAACACCATATATTTT . TRBJ1-3 once TRBV12-5
CASSAWTGQSGNTIYF TGTGCCAGCAGCGCCTGGACAGGGCAATCTGGAAACACCATATATTTT . TRBJ1-3 . TRBV21-1
CSVEGGQGADEQYF TGCAGCGTTGAAGGTGGACAGGGGGCGGACGAGCAGTACTTC TRBD1 TRBJ2-7 once TRBV29-1
CASSYSSGSYHEQYF TGTGCCAGCAGTTATTCTAGCGGGAGTTACCACGAGCAGTACTTC TRBD2 TRBJ2-7 . TRBV27
CASSYSLTGLVYGYTF TGTGCCAGCAGTTACTCGTTAACAGGTTTAGTCTATGGCTACACCTTC . TRBJ1-2 . TRBV6-5
CASSLDAGILYEQYF TGTGCCAGCAGCTTAGACGCGGGGATACTTTACGAGCAGTACTTC . TRBJ2-7 . TRBV11-3
CASSSTGTSGRSLYF TGTGCCAGCAGCTCAACAGGGACTAGCGGGAGAAGTCTGTACTTC TRBD2 TRBJ2-7 . TRBV7-2
CASSALEGTRETQYF TGTGCCAGCAGCGCCCTAGAAGGCACAAGAGAGACCCAGTACTTC . TRBJ2-5 . TRBV9
CASSKRRALNEQFF TGTGCCAGCAGTAAGAGGCGGGCCCTAAATGAGCAGTTCTTC . TRBJ2-1 few TRBV28
CASSPNPGQGFSGELFF TGTGCCAGCAGCCCTAATCCGGGACAGGGTTTTTCCGGGGAGCTGTTTTTT TRBD1 TRBJ2-2 . TRBV3-1/TRBV3-2
CASSLGALAGGQETQYF TGTGCCAGCAGCTTGGGGGCACTAGCGGGGGGCCAAGAGACCCAGTACTTC TRBD2 TRBJ2-5 . TRBV5-4
CASSTQDSVSYEKLFF TGTGCCAGCAGCACTCAGGACAGCGTCTCTTATGAAAAACTGTTTTTT . TRBJ1-4 . TRBV11-2
CASSQERYSGRAYNEQFF TGCGCCAGCAGCCAAGAGAGGTATAGCGGGAGGGCCTACAATGAGCAGTTCTTC TRBD2 TRBJ2-1 . TRBV4-3
CASRAAWAYEQYF TGTGCCAGCAGGGCGGCTTGGGCCTACGAGCAGTACTTC . TRBJ2-7 few TRBV5-6
CASSLQLVRTEAFF TGTGCCAGCAGCTTACAACTGGTCCGCACTGAAGCTTTCTTT . TRBJ1-1 . TRBV7-9
CAWSVSLYEQYF TGTGCCTGGAGTGTATCTCTCTACGAGCAGTACTTC . TRBJ2-7 . TRBV30
CASSPGQFSRYEQYF TGTGCCAGCAGCCCGGGACAATTTTCAAGATACGAGCAGTACTTC . TRBJ2-7 . TRBV11-3
CSALTGDEAFF TGCAGCGCTTTGACAGGGGATGAAGCTTTCTTT TRBD1 TRBJ1-1 . TRBV29-1
CASSLGGGQPQHF TGTGCCAGCAGCTTGGGAGGGGGTCAGCCCCAGCATTTT . TRBJ1-5 . TRBV5-4
CASSDVSRQGVDGYTF TGTGCCAGCAGTGATGTTTCTCGGCAGGGGGTAGACGGCTACACCTTC TRBD1 TRBJ1-2 . TRBV6-1
CASSSPIYNDYGYTF TGTGCCAGCAGTTCCCCGATTTACAACGACTATGGCTACACCTTC . TRBJ1-2 . TRBV6-6
CASRTSGSPYEQYF TGTGCCAGCAGGACTAGCGGGAGTCCCTACGAGCAGTACTTC TRBD2 TRBJ2-7 . TRBV6-5
CAKQRRESYEQYF TGTGCCAAACAACGGCGGGAGTCTTACGAGCAGTACTTC TRBD2 TRBJ2-7 . TRBV6-6
CASGLQGLGAFF TGTGCTAGTGGTTTGCAGGGTCTAGGGGCTTTCTTT . TRBJ1-1 . TRBV12-5
CASSLSSRRSSSYNEQFF TGTGCCAGCAGTTTATCATCTAGGCGGAGTAGCTCCTACAATGAGCAGTTCTTC . TRBJ2-1 . TRBV27
CASSFQVGSYNEQFF TGTGCCAGCAGCTTCCAGGTGGGCTCCTACAATGAGCAGTTCTTC . TRBJ2-1 . TRBV5-4